The 15 T cell receptor beta chains in this list originate from one sample, sequenced in a study of blood T cell repertoires in COVID-19. Data came from immunoSEQ multiplex PCR; TCRdb stores just in-frame clones and leaves some out. The sample has hundreds of thousands of clones, about nine tenths seen once. Specimen: peripheral blood. The source of these receptors is a woman aged 45-65 years who had recovered from COVID-19.

V gene TRBV2 combines with J gene TRBJ1-3, with D unclear. V was trimmed by 4 bases and J by 0 bases, leaving 10 bases between them. In germline, CDR1 is SNHLY, CDR2 FYNNEI. The CDR3 is made up of 15 amino acids. The CDR3: CASSVEGNSGNTIYF. Written as DNA, the CDR3 is TGTGCCAGCAGTGTAGAGGGAAACTCTGGAAACACCATATATTTT.

This clone was observed once. The rearrangement uses TRBV30 and TRBJ2-7; D perhaps matches TRBD1 (5 bases). The length of the CDR3 is 13 residues. Germline V CDR1 and CDR2: GTSNPN, SVGIG (reference sequence). Deletions cut 0 bases from V and 2 bases from J, with 8 bases between. The CDR3 nucleotides read TGTGCCTGGAGTGTAGACAGTCCCTACGAGCAGTACTTC. Its translation: CAWSVDSPYEQYF.

The V and J genes are TRBV6-5 and TRBJ1-2; the D is unclear. The CDR3 totals 14 residues. V lost 0 bases and J 3 bases, leaving 8 bases between the germline ends. CDR1 MNHEY and CDR2 SVGAGI come from the germline V gene. CDR3 sequence: CASSYSPGYYGYTF. CDR3 coding DNA: TGTGCCAGCAGTTACTCGCCAGGCTACTATGGCTACACCTTC.

This clone was seen once. This chain connects TRBV5-8 to TRBJ1-2; no definite D call. Trimming shortened V by 3 bases and J by 3 bases, and 12 bases separated the two germline ends. The CDR3 runs 14 residues. Germline lookup yields CDR1 SGHTS and CDR2 YDEGEE. The CDR3 DNA follows: TGTGCCAGCAGCTATCCGTCGGTCTACTATGGCTACACCTTC. It specifies CASSYPSVYYGYTF.

This chain joins TRBV11-2 and TRBJ2-2; tentative D call: TRBD1 (6 bases). The CDR3 is 13 residues long. V lost 5 bases and J 6 bases, leaving 10 bases between the germline ends. Germline CDR1 SGHAT, CDR2 FQNNGV. The DNA of the CDR3 is TGTGCCAGCAGCCTAGCAGGGGCCGGGGAGCTGTTTTTT. Translating gives CASSLAGAGELFF. Variable domain in full (rest from reference TRBV11-2 and TRBJ2-2): EAGVAQSPRYKIIEKRQSVAFWCNPISGHATLYWYQQILGQGPKLLIQFQNNGVVDDSQLPKDRFSAERLKGVDSTLKIQPAKLEDSAVYLCASSLAGAGELFFGEGSRLTVL.

This clone was observed a single time. The CDR3 DNA reads as TGTGCCAGTAGTAAGCCCATGGGGGGTATTGGAAAACTGTTTTTT. Translation gives CASSKPMGGIGKLFF. The V gene is TRBV19, the J gene TRBJ1-4; perhaps TRBD1 as D (5 bases). V dropped 4 bases and J dropped 10 bases, with 19 bases sitting between them. This CDR3 has 15 residues. Germline V gives CDR1 LNHDA, CDR2 SQIVND (reference sequence).

The V and J genes are TRBV23-1 and TRBJ2-7; possibly TRBD1 for D (6 bases). TRBV23-1 is given ORF status, its function remaining uncertain. Trimming pared 6 bases from V and 3 bases from J, leaving 33 bases between. CDR3 length equals 20 residues. The CDR3 protein is CASRPHKLTLGHQSLYEQYF. The CDR3 nucleotides read TGCGCCAGCAGACCACATAAACTAACATTGGGACACCAATCCCTCTACGAGCAGTACTTC.

This clone was found a few times. Other DNA sequences in this specimen translate into the identical CDR3. This rearrangement joins TRBV28 to TRBJ1-2; D unresolved. The CDR3 runs to 12 residues. Germline loops: CDR1 MDHEN, CDR2 SYDVKM. V lost 1 base to trimming and J lost 8 bases, with 8 bases between them. CDR3 region: CASSLSAGGYTF. The CDR3 DNA is TGTGCCAGCAGTTTATCCGCCGGGGGCTACACCTTC.

The sample holds one count of this clone. CDR3 in amino acids: CSVEGRGQGTYEQYF. The CDR3 DNA reads as TGCAGCGTTGAAGGTCGGGGTCAGGGGACATACGAGCAGTACTTC. The genes are TRBV29-1 and TRBJ2-7, with a weak D call TRBD1 (6 bases). Germline CDR1 is SQVTM and CDR2 is ANQGSEA. This CDR3 spans 15 amino acids. Trimming removed 1 base at V and 4 bases at J, with 17 bases between.

This clone has a single count. The chain combines TRBV7-2 with TRBJ2-7, with TRBD2 matching over 9 bases. Trimming cost V 6 bases and J 4 bases; bases outside gene matches: 4. This CDR3 spans 13 amino acids. Looked up from germline, CDR1 is SGHTA and CDR2 is FQGNSA. CDR3 nucleotides: TGTGCCAGCAGTAGCGGGAGCGGTTACGAGCAGTACTTC. Translated, it gives CASSSGSGYEQYF.

The chain is built from TRBV30 and TRBJ1-2, with 9 bases aligning to TRBD1. Per germline, CDR1 GTSNPN and CDR2 SVGIG (reference sequence). Unmatched junction bases numbered 7, after V lost 4 bases and J lost 4 bases. The CDR3 has 14 residues. Here the CDR3 DNA reads TGTGCCTGGAACTCGGACAGGGGCATCTATGGCTACACCTTC. Residues: CAWNSDRGIYGYTF.

This rearrangement joins TRBV27 to TRBJ2-3, with 7 bases that match TRBD1. Germline values: CDR1 MNHEY, CDR2 SMNVEV (reference sequence). J lost 2 bases, V lost 4 bases, and 9 bases had no gene match. This CDR3 has 16 amino acids. The CDR3 DNA sequence: TGTGCCAGCAGTTCATACAGACAGGGAGCCACAGATACGCAGTATTTT. Residues: CASSSYRQGATDTQYF.

The rearrangement joins TRBV18 to TRBJ1-4; possibly TRBD1 for D (6 bases). The V and J ends lost 3 bases and 5 bases respectively, with 13 bases between them. The CDR3 has 15 amino acids. Germline lookup yields CDR1 KGHSH and CDR2 LQKENI. As DNA, the CDR3 is TGTGCCAGCTCACCCAACCGGGACACGAATGAAAAACTGTTTTTT. Protein product: CASSPNRDTNEKLFF.

V gene TRBV29-1 combines with J gene TRBJ2-7; 8 bases are shared with TRBD1. V dropped 7 bases and J dropped 1; count of bases not matched to a gene: 18. This CDR3 is built from 17 residues. Per the germline V gene, CDR1 is SQVTM and CDR2 is ANQGSEA. CDR3 loop: CSAGGIQGQEVSYEQYF. As DNA, the CDR3 is TGCAGCGCTGGTGGAATACAGGGACAGGAAGTTTCCTACGAGCAGTACTTC.

On this clone: The sample contains more than one DNA sequence encoding this CDR3. The chain is built from TRBV18 and TRBJ1-5, with 9 bases matching TRBD1. Germline V gives CDR1 KGHSH, CDR2 LQKENI. V lost 6 bases, J lost 4 bases, and 4 bases stayed unmatched. This CDR3 has 14 residues. The CDR3 coding sequence is TGTGCCAGCTCGCCAGGACAGGGGAATCAGCCCCAGCATTTT. It is translated as CASSPGQGNQPQHF.